This T cell receptor beta chain is from a study of T cells after yellow fever vaccination. CDR3 length: 13 residues. After removal of 5 bases from V and 5 bases from J, the junction contained 4 bases not matched to a gene. The V gene's germline CDR1 is MNHNS and CDR2 SASEGT. One entry per CDR3 protein, called by TCRdb with MiXCR from the 5' RACE reads. The data hold 25,000 to 30,000 distinct CDR3 sequences, with under 6% observed a single time. Study-level points and caveats: Most primary-vaccination clones recurred post-booster (approximately 95% CD4, roughly 87% CD8).

This clonotype was recorded many times. What it recognizes is unknown. This chain joins TRBV6-1 and TRBJ1-1; the match to TRBD1 covers 8 bases. The sequence was obtained from a man aged 30-40 years who received the YFV17D yellow fever vaccine. Sequences were derived from CD8+ T cells sorted from PBMCs, sampled 10 days after the yellow fever booster vaccination. For the CDR3, the DNA is TGTGCCAGCAGTCGGACAGGGCAGACTGAAGCTTTCTTT. Translating gives CASSRTGQTEAFF.